One sample yielded the 27 T cell receptor beta chains listed below, sequenced in a study of blood T cell repertoires in COVID-19. Assay used: immunoSEQ multiplex PCR; TCRdb lists only in-frame clones, some missing. The profile shows about 370,000 clones, roughly nine tenths of them singletons. Sequencing input: PBMCs or T cells enriched from blood (not recorded which). The receptor set was obtained from a man in his late teens or twenties who had recovered from COVID-19.

The V call is TRBV5-1, the J call TRBJ2-2; D is uncertain. Germline V gene data show CDR1 as SGHRS and CDR2 as YFSETQ. The length of the CDR3 is 17 residues. With 7 bases removed from V and 4 bases from J, the gap between germline ends came to 23 bases. The CDR3: CASATIPLSRGTGELFF. In DNA, the CDR3 is TGCGCCAGCGCCACAATCCCATTGAGTCGCGGCACCGGGGAGCTGTTTTTT.

The chain is built from TRBV4-2 and TRBJ1-2, with D possibly TRBD1 on 6 matching bases. Trimming took 0 bases from V and 3 from J, leaving 8 bases between them. The CDR3 length is 14 residues. From germline, CDR1 is LGHNA and CDR2 YNFKEQ. The chain's CDR3 is CASSQERGYYGYTF. CDR3 DNA sequence: TGTGCCAGCAGCCAAGAAAGGGGGTACTATGGCTACACCTTC.

The table lists this clone with a count of one. The CDR3 reads CASSWGQGKSNQPQHF. The CDR3, as DNA: TGTGCCAGCAGCTGGGGACAGGGGAAAAGCAATCAGCCCCAGCATTTT. The rearrangement uses TRBV13 and TRBJ1-5, with 10 nucleotides matching TRBD1. The V gene end was trimmed by 4 bases and the J gene end by 1 base; junction bases not matched to a gene: 4. CDR1 is PRHDT, CDR2 FYEKMQ, per germline (reference sequence). The CDR3 is 16 residues long.

The chain has TRBV30 and TRBJ1-1, with a tentative D call TRBD1 (6 bases). There are 11 residues in the CDR3. The germline V gene encodes CDR1 GTSNPN and CDR2 SVGIG (reference sequence). The CDR3 DNA sequence: TGTGCGCATAACAGGGACACTGAAGCTTTCTTT. Protein: CAHNRDTEAFF. Full variable domain (missing parts from reference TRBV30 and TRBJ1-1): SQTIHQWPATLVQPVGSPLSLECTVEGTSNPNLYWYRQAAGRGLQLLFYSVGIGQISSEVPQNLSASRPQDRQFILSSKKLLLSDSGFYLCAHNRDTEAFFGQGTRLTVV.

The chain carries TRBV28 and TRBJ1-6, with D unclear. The CDR3 covers 19 residues. Deletions cut 2 bases from V and 6 bases from J, with 23 bases between. Germline CDR1 and CDR2: MDHEN and SYDVKM. CDR3 bases: TGTGCCAGCAGTTTAATATATGGAGAGTTGGCCACTGGTAATTCACCCCTCCACTTT. Translating it yields CASSLIYGELATGNSPLHF.

This chain links TRBV13 with TRBJ2-1; the D gene is possibly TRBD1 (6 bases). The length of the CDR3 is 12 residues. The V and J ends lost 4 bases and 10 bases respectively, with 11 bases between them. The germline V gene encodes CDR1 PRHDT and CDR2 FYEKMQ (reference sequence). Here the CDR3 reads CASSSGAGEQFF. In DNA, the CDR3 is TGTGCCAGCAGCTCAGGGGCCGGGGAGCAGTTCTTC.

This clone has only one observation. This chain connects TRBV6-2 or TRBV6-3 to TRBJ2-7, with TRBD1 matching over 9 bases. This CDR3 comprises 14 residues. Germline V lookup: CDR1 MNHEY, CDR2 SVGEGT. Germline trimming cut 2 bases from V and 6 bases from J; bases unmatched to any gene: 5. As DNA, the CDR3 is TGTGCCAGCAGTTACCTCACAGGGGGCCTCGAGCAGTACTTC. Residues: CASSYLTGGLEQYF.

The V and J genes are TRBV4-1 and TRBJ1-2; tentatively, D is TRBD1 (5 bases). Trimming cost V 3 bases and J 0 bases, with 11 bases left between them. The CDR3 has 15 residues. Germline CDR1 MGHRA, CDR2 YSYEKL. The CDR3: CASSQMTATNYGYTF. The CDR3 DNA sequence: TGCGCCAGCAGCCAGATGACAGCGACTAACTATGGCTACACCTTC.

The CDR3 here is CASSPGQDRGYTF. The CDR3, as DNA: TGTGCCAGCAGCCCGGGACAGGATAGAGGCTACACCTTC. The chain combines TRBV7-3 with TRBJ1-2, with TRBD1 matching over 8 bases. CDR1 and CDR2 from the germline V gene are SGHTA and FQGTGA. The V segment lost 5 bases and the J segment 8 bases; nucleotides outside the gene matches: 7. The CDR3 is made up of 13 amino acids.

This CDR3 reads CASSWGVGVNSGNTIYF. CDR3 in DNA: TGTGCCAGCAGTTGGGGGGTAGGAGTTAACTCTGGAAACACCATATATTTT. The rearrangement joins TRBV28 to TRBJ1-3; perhaps TRBD1 as D (5 bases). Trimming left V 4 bases short and J 0 bases short, with 16 bases between. Germline lookup yields CDR1 MDHEN and CDR2 SYDVKM. This CDR3 has 17 residues.

The genes are TRBV6-5 and TRBJ1-2; D gene ambiguous. Germline assignment: CDR1 MNHEY and CDR2 SVGAGI. The length of the CDR3 is 13 residues. Trimming pared 6 bases from V and 6 bases from J, leaving 14 bases between. The CDR3 spells CASRTRGRDGYTF. The CDR3 DNA follows: TGTGCCAGCAGAACACGAGGGCGGGATGGCTACACCTTC.

V usage is TRBV9 and J usage is TRBJ2-1; 12 positions match TRBD2. The junction had 3 bases not matched to a gene; V was cut back by 3 bases and J by 2 bases. CDR1 and CDR2 (germline): SGDLS, YYNGEE. This CDR3 has 16 residues. The CDR3 coding sequence is TGTGCCAGCAGCGAGACTAGCGGGAGAACCTACAATGAGCAGTTCTTC. It yields the protein CASSETSGRTYNEQFF.

The chain joins TRBV7-9 to TRBJ1-4; D is undetermined. The V end lost 1 base, the J end lost 8 bases, and 8 bases lay between the germline ends. Per the germline V gene, CDR1 is SEHNR and CDR2 is FQNEAQ (reference sequence). The CDR3 has 13 residues. CDR3 amino acids: CASSLDGREKLFF. The CDR3 region has the DNA TGTGCCAGCAGCTTAGATGGGCGCGAAAAACTGTTTTTT.

The chain employs TRBV6-6 and TRBJ2-3; 8 nucleotides agree with TRBD2. This CDR3 contains 16 residues. V shed 5 bases and J 2 bases; nucleotides not matched to a gene: 9. Germline CDR1 and CDR2: MNHNY and SVGAGI (reference sequence). The CDR3 loop is CASSRSVAGITDTQYF. Written as DNA, the CDR3 is TGTGCCAGCAGTCGATCGGTAGCGGGGATCACAGATACGCAGTATTTT.

The rearrangement joins TRBV3-1 (or the pseudogene TRBV3-2) to TRBJ1-2; 9 positions agree with TRBD1. The CDR3 contains 13 residues. The germline V gene has CDR1 LGHDT and CDR2 YNNKEL (reference sequence). With V trimmed by 5 bases and J by 6 bases, 4 bases remained unmatched. In DNA, the CDR3 is TGTGCCAGCAGCTCCGGGACAGGGAATGGCTACACCTTC. Protein: CASSSGTGNGYTF.

This chain joins TRBV7-9 and TRBJ2-1, with TRBD2 matching 8 bases. V was clipped by 5 bases and J by 0 bases; unmatched bases: 6. CDR3 length: 16 residues. Germline loops: CDR1 SEHNR, CDR2 FQNEAQ (reference sequence). Here the CDR3 reads CASSASGGPSYNEQFF. Here the CDR3 DNA reads TGTGCCAGCAGCGCCTCGGGGGGGCCCTCCTACAATGAGCAGTTCTTC.

V and J are TRBV5-8 and TRBJ1-1; no firm D call. The CDR3 spans 14 residues. Germline loops: CDR1 SGHTS, CDR2 YDEGEE. Trimming took 0 bases from V and 1 from J, leaving 7 bases between them. CDR3 loop: CASSLGLTNTEAFF. For the CDR3, the DNA is TGTGCCAGCAGCTTGGGACTAACGAACACTGAAGCTTTCTTT.

The V gene is TRBV4-2, the J gene TRBJ1-3; tentative D call: TRBD1 (5 bases). The CDR3 length is 17 residues. CDR1 is LGHNA, CDR2 YNFKEQ, per germline. The germline V and J ends were trimmed by 0 bases and 3 bases, with 15 bases remaining between them. The CDR3 DNA reads TGTGCCAGCAGCCAAGACACCGTGGAGGGGAGTGGAAACACCATATATTTT. It specifies CASSQDTVEGSGNTIYF.

The rearrangement links TRBV28 to TRBJ2-5, with 13 nucleotides matching TRBD2. Germline V gene lookup returns CDR1 MDHEN and CDR2 SYDVKM. The CDR3 is 15 residues long. V shed 8 bases and J 4 bases; nucleotides not matched to a gene: 7. The CDR3 DNA is TGTGCCAGCCTCCAATGGACTAGCGGGAGAGAGACCCAGTACTTC. Protein: CASLQWTSGRETQYF. Filled out from reference TRBV28 and TRBJ2-5, the complete variable domain reads DVKVTQSSRYLVKRTGEKVFLECVQDMDHENMFWYRQDPGLGLRLIYFSYDVKMKEKGDIPEGYSVSREKKERFSLILESASTNQTSMYLCASLQWTSGRETQYFGPGTRLLVL.

The V and J genes are TRBV24-1 and TRBJ2-1, with TRBD1 as a possible D gene (5 bases). V was shortened by 1 base and J by 5 bases, with 11 bases between the two germline ends. Germline V gives CDR1 KGHDR, CDR2 SFDVKD. CDR3 length equals 15 residues. The CDR3 sequence is CATSDFAGWNNEQFF. CDR3 coding DNA: TGTGCCACCAGTGATTTCGCAGGGTGGAACAATGAGCAGTTCTTC.

The CDR3 DNA reads as TGCGCCAGCAGAACACTAGCGGGGGTTAGCACCGGGGAGCTGTTTTTT. Translating gives CASRTLAGVSTGELFF. The rearrangement joins TRBV5-1 to TRBJ2-2, with 11 bases aligning to TRBD2. The CDR3 has 16 amino acids. The V gene end was trimmed by 5 bases and the J gene end by 4 bases; junction bases not matched to a gene: 7. CDR1 is SGHRS and CDR2 is YFSETQ in the germline V gene.

The chain has TRBV12-5 and TRBJ2-1; 8 nucleotides match TRBD2. In germline, CDR1 is LGHNT, CDR2 FRNRAP. The J segment lost 4 bases and the V segment lost 5 bases, leaving 4 bases of the junction unmatched. This CDR3 comprises 14 residues. In DNA form, the CDR3 reads TGTGCTAGTGGTCTACGGGGGGGTTACAATGAGCAGTTCTTC. This gives the protein CASGLRGGYNEQFF.

The chain links TRBV19 to TRBJ2-2; tentative D call: TRBD1 (5 bases). Trimming shortened V by 3 bases and J by 6 bases, and 5 bases separated the two germline ends. Germline CDR1 is LNHDA and CDR2 is SQIVND (reference sequence). The CDR3 loop spans 12 amino acids. The CDR3 region is CASSIRAGELFF. CDR3 DNA: TGTGCCAGTAGTATCAGGGCCGGGGAGCTGTTTTTT.

The table lists this clone with many counts. The chain carries TRBV7-9 and TRBJ2-6; D possibly corresponds to TRBD2 (5 bases). The CDR3 is 19 residues long. V lost 5 bases, J lost 0 bases, and 20 bases lay in between. Germline-derived CDR1 and CDR2 are SEHNR and FQNEAQ (reference sequence). The CDR3 reads CASSPPGAGLLSGANVLTF. The CDR3 nucleotides read TGTGCCAGCAGCCCTCCGGGCGCCGGACTTCTCTCTGGGGCCAACGTCCTGACTTTC.

The genes are TRBV9 and TRBJ2-5; possibly TRBD2 for D (6 bases). Germline V CDR1 and CDR2: SGDLS, YYNGEE. The V gene lost 0 bases and the J gene lost 5 bases, with 11 bases spanning the gap. The CDR3 consists of 14 residues. This chain's CDR3 is CASSVGGTEETQYF. The CDR3 nucleotides are TGTGCCAGCAGCGTAGGCGGGACGGAGGAGACCCAGTACTTC.

This chain connects TRBV19 to TRBJ1-5, with D unresolved. The CDR3 is 15 amino acids. In germline, CDR1 is LNHDA, CDR2 SQIVND (reference sequence). V shed 1 base and J shed 4 bases, with 11 bases lying between them. CDR3 bases: TGTGCCAGTAGTATAGCCTCGACGGGAAATCAGCCCCAGCATTTT. This encodes CASSIASTGNQPQHF.

The chain links TRBV24-1 to TRBJ1-1, with 8 bases that match TRBD1. Per the germline V gene, CDR1 is KGHDR and CDR2 is SFDVKD. V dropped 4 bases and J dropped 4; count of bases not matched to a gene: 10. The CDR3 has 16 residues. The DNA of the CDR3 is TGTGCCACCAGTGAACCCGCCACACAGGGGGGCACTGAAGCTTTCTTT. Translated, it gives CATSEPATQGGTEAFF.